Presented here are 30 T cell receptor beta chains from one specimen sequenced in a study of cytotoxic CD8 clonotypes in ibrutinib-treated CLL (dated by TCRdb to the early 2020s). Library preparation employed the immunoSEQ multiplex PCR assay. As stored in TCRdb, this immuneACCESS dataset retains in-frame rearrangements with V and J assigned. A fraction of the clones does not appear; measured against another copy, unresolved V genes explain less than half of the discrepancy, and the remainder lacks a known reason. The sample profile shows some 350,000 clones; roughly two thirds of them were found once. 6% to 6.5% of the sample lies in the top ten. This specimen was PBMCs, taken after 36 months of ibrutinib treatment. The receptors shown here come from a human donor with chronic lymphocytic leukemia.

The sample holds a few counts of this clone. V usage is TRBV11-3 and J usage is TRBJ2-2; no reliable D call. The CDR3 spans 12 residues. Germline CDR1 SGHNT, CDR2 YENEEA. The V end lost 5 bases, the J end lost 6 bases, and 7 bases lay between the germline ends. The CDR3 region is CASSMAPGELFF. CDR3 bases: TGTGCCAGCAGCATGGCCCCCGGGGAGCTGTTTTTT.

The J gene is TRBJ1-5, the V gene TRBV9; unclear D gene. CDR3 length: 14 residues. Germline V gene lookup returns CDR1 SGDLS and CDR2 YYNGEE. Trimming took off 0 bases at V and 7 bases at J, with 11 bases between the two ends. In DNA, the CDR3 is TGTGCCAGCAGCGTAGACGATGTGATACAGCCCCAGCATTTT. It specifies CASSVDDVIQPQHF.

To note about this clone: At one of its ends the junction is not consistent with the germline gene, which may arise from a read error. This CDR3 reads CASRVIGPRERLFF. CDR3 bases: TGTGCCAGCAGGGTTATCGGTCCTAGAGAAAGACTGTTTTTT. The chain recombines TRBV2 with TRBJ1-4; no reliable D call. CDR1 and CDR2 (germline): SNHLY, FYNNEI. This CDR3 has 14 amino acids. Full variable domain (outside the CDR3, taken from reference TRBV2 and TRBJ1-4): EPEVTQTPSHQVTQMGQEVILRCVPISNHLYFYWYRQILGQKVEFLVSFYNNEISEKSEIFDDQFSVERPDGSNFTLKIRSTKLEDSAMYFCASRVIGPRERLFFGSGTQLSVL.

This chain uses TRBV10-3 with TRBJ1-2; TRBD1 agrees at 8 bases. The CDR3 has 13 amino acids. Germline V gives CDR1 ENHRY, CDR2 SYGVKD. V lost 8 bases to trimming and J lost 4 bases; unmatched junction nucleotides: 6. The CDR3 sequence: CAIRSDRVYGYTF. The CDR3 region has the DNA TGTGCCATCCGATCGGACAGGGTCTATGGCTACACCTTC.

The chain recombines TRBV19 with TRBJ2-1; 11 bases line up with TRBD2. Germline trimming cut 1 base from V and 8 bases from J; bases unmatched to any gene: 19. Germline CDR1 LNHDA, CDR2 SQIVND (reference sequence). This CDR3 comprises 20 residues. The CDR3: CASSIGRSSGRLGLTHEQFF. DNA of the CDR3: TGTGCCAGTAGTATAGGAAGGTCTAGCGGGAGGTTGGGCCTCACCCATGAGCAGTTCTTC.

V and J are TRBV5-1 and TRBJ2-3; TRBD1 matches at 7 bases. V lost 2 bases and J lost 1; bases outside the gene matches: 7. The germline CDR1 and CDR2 sequences are SGHRS and YFSETQ. The CDR3 covers 16 residues. As DNA, the CDR3 is TGCGCCAGCAGCTTCCCTAGACAGGGAGGCACAGATACGCAGTATTTT. Protein sequence: CASSFPRQGGTDTQYF.

This clone was seen more than once but under ten times. The chain combines TRBV9 with TRBJ2-2, with 9 bases fitting TRBD1. Germline values: CDR1 SGDLS, CDR2 YYNGEE. V shed 3 bases, J shed 4 bases, and the junction held 4 bases outside the gene matches. The CDR3 is 15 residues long. CDR3 sequence (DNA): TGTGCCAGCAGCGGCGGGACAGGGAGCACCGGGGAGCTGTTTTTT. As protein: CASSGGTGSTGELFF.

The chain uses TRBV5-4 and TRBJ1-1; 10 nucleotides line up with TRBD1. Trimming took 3 bases from V and 0 from J; bases not matched to a gene: 2. Looked up from germline, CDR1 is SGHNT and CDR2 is YYREEE (reference sequence). CDR3 length: 15 residues. CDR3 in amino acids: CASSWDRGMNTEAFF. CDR3 coding DNA: TGTGCCAGCAGCTGGGACAGGGGAATGAACACTGAAGCTTTCTTT.

This chain connects TRBV28 to TRBJ2-7, with unresolved D. This CDR3 is built from 12 residues. The germline V and J ends were trimmed by 6 bases and 3 bases, with 9 bases remaining between them. CDR1 is MDHEN, CDR2 SYDVKM, per germline. Here the CDR3 reads CASSTVNYEQYF. The CDR3 DNA follows: TGTGCCAGCAGCACAGTCAACTACGAGCAGTACTTC.

The V and J genes are TRBV15 and TRBJ1-6, with D hard to call. CDR3 length: 12 residues. Between the trimmed V and J ends, which lost 3 bases and 8 bases, there was a span of 5 bases. Germline V gene lookup returns CDR1 LNHNV and CDR2 YYDKDF (reference sequence). The CDR3 nucleotides read TGTGCCACCAGCAGTGACTATTCACCCCTCCACTTT. Translating it yields CATSSDYSPLHF.

This clone was observed a few times. The chain combines TRBV6-5 with TRBJ2-3; D unclear. The CDR3 consists of 13 residues. Germline values: CDR1 MNHEY, CDR2 SVGAGI. Trimming stripped 6 bases from V and 8 bases from J, with 15 bases between. Here the CDR3 DNA reads TGTGCCAGCAGCCAGGCATCACTACGTACGCAGTATTTT. This translates into CASSQASLRTQYF.

This chain's CDR3 is CASSPWDNTDTQYF. DNA for the CDR3: TGTGCCAGCAGCCCGTGGGACAACACAGATACGCAGTATTTT. This rearrangement joins TRBV13 to TRBJ2-3; tentative D call: TRBD1 (6 bases). Trimming left V 5 bases short and J 2 bases short, with 11 bases between. Germline lookup yields CDR1 PRHDT and CDR2 FYEKMQ (reference sequence). CDR3 length equals 14 residues.

The gene calls are TRBV29-1 and TRBJ1-1, with 7 bases matching TRBD1. The CDR3 runs 14 residues. Germline CDR1 is SQVTM and CDR2 is ANQGSEA. The ends lost 6 bases at V and 4 bases at J; junction bases unmatched: 11. CDR3 in DNA: TGCAGCGTAGTTTCAGGGGGTGGCGGCACTGAAGCTTTCTTT. Protein sequence: CSVVSGGGGTEAFF.

This clone was seen only once. The chain is built from TRBV28 and TRBJ2-7, with TRBD2 as a possible D gene (6 bases). The V and J ends lost 1 base and 5 bases respectively, with 12 bases between them. Looked up from germline, CDR1 is MDHEN and CDR2 is SYDVKM. The CDR3 covers 14 residues. CDR3 coding DNA: TGTGCCAGCAGTTTATTCGGGGGTTGGGACGAGCAGTACTTC. Encoded protein: CASSLFGGWDEQYF.

The V call is TRBV7-6, the J call TRBJ2-6, with TRBD1 identical over 12 bases. CDR1 and CDR2 from the germline V gene are SGHVS and FNYEAQ. The CDR3 extends over 19 amino acids. The V segment lost 5 bases and the J segment 2 bases; nucleotides outside the gene matches: 10. Here the CDR3 reads CASSPVPGQGATGANVLTF. In DNA, the CDR3 is TGTGCCAGCAGCCCGGTACCGGGACAGGGGGCTACTGGGGCCAACGTCCTGACTTTC.

The rearrangement uses TRBV11-2 and TRBJ2-5; 13 bases are shared with TRBD2. V lost 1 base, J lost 7 bases, and 3 bases stayed unmatched. Germline CDR1 reads SGHAT; CDR2 reads FQNNGV. The CDR3 loop spans 15 amino acids. Here the CDR3 reads CASSLAGTSGATQYF. CDR3 DNA sequence: TGTGCCAGCAGCTTAGCCGGGACTAGCGGGGCGACCCAGTACTTC.

This clone is a singleton in its sample. The chain has TRBV9 and TRBJ1-1; no clear D. Trimming removed 0 bases at V and 2 bases at J, with 11 bases between. Per the germline V gene, CDR1 is SGDLS and CDR2 is YYNGEE. The CDR3 consists of 15 residues. The CDR3 here is CASSVAAGFNTEAFF. The CDR3 DNA is TGTGCCAGCAGCGTAGCCGCAGGCTTTAACACTGAAGCTTTCTTT.

The chain couples TRBV4-3 to TRBJ2-7, with D possibly being TRBD1 (6 bases). CDR1 and CDR2 (germline): LGHNA, YSLEER. V was shortened by 1 base and J by 0 bases, with 19 bases between the two germline ends. The CDR3 has 18 amino acids. CDR3 loop: CASSQGFPPGQFSYEQYF. In nucleotides, the CDR3 is TGCGCCAGCAGCCAAGGGTTTCCTCCGGGACAATTCTCCTACGAGCAGTACTTC.

The rearrangement uses TRBV11-2 and TRBJ1-4, with D maybe TRBD1 (5 bases). The V end lost 2 bases, the J end lost 5 bases, and 12 bases lay between the germline ends. Germline values: CDR1 SGHAT, CDR2 FQNNGV. The CDR3 runs 15 residues. The CDR3 region is CASSLYHRRNEKLFF. Here the CDR3 DNA reads TGTGCCAGCAGCTTATACCACAGGAGGAATGAAAAACTGTTTTTT.

The chain couples TRBV13 to TRBJ1-1; D not resolved. The CDR3 spans 15 residues. Germline V gene data show CDR1 as PRHDT and CDR2 as FYEKMQ (reference sequence). Trimming took 2 bases from V and 4 from J, leaving 14 bases between them. The CDR3 reads CASSLWFKGGTEAFF. CDR3 nucleotides: TGTGCCAGCAGCTTATGGTTCAAGGGAGGCACTGAAGCTTTCTTT. The full variable domain, completed using reference TRBV13 and TRBJ1-1, is AAGVIQSPRHLIKEKRETATLKCYPIPRHDTVYWYQQGPGQDPQFLISFYEKMQSDKGSIPDRFSAQQFSDYHSELNMSSLELGDSALYFCASSLWFKGGTEAFFGQGTRLTVV.

This clone has only a few counts. V usage is TRBV14 and J usage is TRBJ2-3; D gene uncertain. CDR3 length equals 16 residues. V shed 1 base and J shed 3 bases, with 14 bases lying between them. Germline V gives CDR1 SGHDN, CDR2 FVKESK. The DNA of the CDR3 is TGTGCCAGCAGCCAAGCTCCAGGAGCTACGACAGATACGCAGTATTTT. It is translated as CASSQAPGATTDTQYF.

This chain joins TRBV7-7 and TRBJ2-1; D is ambiguous. Germline CDR1 reads SSHAT; CDR2 reads FNYEAQ (reference sequence). V dropped 3 bases and J dropped 5 bases, with 8 bases sitting between them. CDR3 length: 13 residues. The CDR3 nucleotides read TGTGCCAGCAGCTTCTTACTGAACAATGAGCAGTTCTTC. Protein: CASSFLLNNEQFF.

The chain combines TRBV5-8 with TRBJ1-2; D is unresolved. V lost 2 bases to trimming and J lost 2 bases, with 16 bases between them. From germline, CDR1 is SGHTS and CDR2 YDEGEE. This CDR3 spans 16 amino acids. CDR3 coding DNA: TGTGCCAGCAGCTTCTCCCCGGTTATCCCGAACTATGGCTACACCTTC. This translates into CASSFSPVIPNYGYTF.

CDR3 region: CASSRILSGRGTDTQYF. The CDR3, as DNA: TGCGCCAGCAGCCGAATTCTTAGCGGGAGAGGAACAGATACGCAGTATTTT. The genes are TRBV4-1 and TRBJ2-3; 9 bases are shared with TRBD2. Germline V gene data show CDR1 as MGHRA and CDR2 as YSYEKL. The CDR3 has 17 amino acids. Losses at the gene ends were 4 bases for V and 3 bases for J; bases not matched to a gene: 11.

This chain connects TRBV5-1 to TRBJ2-1; 9 nucleotides match TRBD1. The CDR3 totals 13 residues. Unmatched junction bases numbered 6, after V lost 4 bases and J lost 10 bases. The germline V gene encodes CDR1 SGHRS and CDR2 YFSETQ. CDR3 in DNA: TGCGCCAGCAGCCCACGGGACAGGGAAGAGCAGTTCTTC. It translates to CASSPRDREEQFF.

This chain links TRBV11-3 with TRBJ2-1, with a weak D call TRBD1 (5 bases). V shed 5 bases and J shed 3 bases, with 8 bases lying between them. CDR1 is SGHNT and CDR2 is YENEEA in the germline V gene. This CDR3 is 13 amino acids long. The CDR3 nucleotides read TGTGCCAGCAGCGGGGCCCACTACAATGAGCAGTTCTTC. It translates to CASSGAHYNEQFF.

This clone appeared a few times. CDR3 DNA: TGTGCCAGTAGCCCCCTGAATCAGCCCCAGCATTTT. Translating it yields CASSPLNQPQHF. The chain links TRBV19 to TRBJ1-5; no clear D gene. The V end was cut by 6 bases, the J end by 4 bases, with 7 bases between. The CDR3 covers 12 residues. Germline V gene data show CDR1 as LNHDA and CDR2 as SQIVND (reference sequence).

This clone has more than one count but fewer than ten. The gene calls are TRBV5-6 and TRBJ2-2; D unresolved. The V gene lost 4 bases and the J gene lost 7 bases, with 11 bases spanning the gap. CDR1 is SGHDT, CDR2 YYEEEE, per germline. The CDR3 is 13 amino acids. CDR3 sequence reads: CASSLMLNGELFF. In nucleotides, the CDR3 is TGTGCCAGCAGCCTGATGTTGAACGGGGAGCTGTTTTTT.

There are a few counts of this clone. The chain employs TRBV10-1 and TRBJ1-6; no definite D call. The V and J ends lost 2 bases and 10 bases respectively, with 9 bases between them. Germline CDR1 and CDR2: WNHNN and SYGVQD (reference sequence). The CDR3 contains 13 residues. The CDR3 sequence: CASSETHRSPLHF. CDR3 in DNA: TGCGCCAGCAGTGAGACCCATAGGTCACCCCTCCACTTT.

DNA of the CDR3: TGTGCCAGCAGCTTAGCGGGACAGGACCCCCTCTACGAGCAGTACTTC. Translation gives CASSLAGQDPLYEQYF. The gene calls are TRBV7-6 and TRBJ2-7; 8 bases line up with TRBD1. CDR1 is SGHVS, CDR2 FNYEAQ, per germline. The CDR3 runs 16 residues. The trim removed 0 bases at V and 3 bases at J, leaving 7 bases unmatched.